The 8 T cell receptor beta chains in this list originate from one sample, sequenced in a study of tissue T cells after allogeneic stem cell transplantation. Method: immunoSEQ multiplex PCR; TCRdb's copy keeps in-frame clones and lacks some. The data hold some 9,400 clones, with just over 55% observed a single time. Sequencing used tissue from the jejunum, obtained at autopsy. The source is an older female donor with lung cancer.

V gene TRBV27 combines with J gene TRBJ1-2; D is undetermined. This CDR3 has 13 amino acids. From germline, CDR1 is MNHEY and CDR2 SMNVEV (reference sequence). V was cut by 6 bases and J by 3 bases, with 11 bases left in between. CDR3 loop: CASRGQSDYGYTF. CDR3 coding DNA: TGTGCCAGCAGAGGGCAGTCTGACTATGGCTACACCTTC.

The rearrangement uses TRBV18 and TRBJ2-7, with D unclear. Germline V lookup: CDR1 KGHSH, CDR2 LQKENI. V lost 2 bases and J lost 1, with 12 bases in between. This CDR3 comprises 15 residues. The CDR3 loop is CASSPSGFISYEQYF. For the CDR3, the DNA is TGTGCCAGCTCACCATCCGGGTTTATATCCTACGAGCAGTACTTC.

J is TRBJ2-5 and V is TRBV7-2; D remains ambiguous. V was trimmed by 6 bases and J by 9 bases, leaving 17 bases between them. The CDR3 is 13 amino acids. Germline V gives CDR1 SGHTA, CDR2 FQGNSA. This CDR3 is CASRLLLSYAQYF. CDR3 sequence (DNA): TGTGCCAGCAGGTTACTTCTATCCTATGCCCAGTACTTC.

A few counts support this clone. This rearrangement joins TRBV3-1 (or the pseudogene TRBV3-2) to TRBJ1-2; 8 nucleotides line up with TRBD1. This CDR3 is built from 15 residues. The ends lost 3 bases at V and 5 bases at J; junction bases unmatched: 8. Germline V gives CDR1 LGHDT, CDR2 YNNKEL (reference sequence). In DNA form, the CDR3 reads TGTGCCAGCAGCCACCACGGACAGGGATGGTATGGCTACACCTTC. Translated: CASSHHGQGWYGYTF.

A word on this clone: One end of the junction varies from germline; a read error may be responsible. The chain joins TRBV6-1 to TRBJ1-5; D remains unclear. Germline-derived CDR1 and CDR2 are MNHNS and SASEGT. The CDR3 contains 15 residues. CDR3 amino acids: CASSEGLGLWQPQHF. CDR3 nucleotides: TGTGCCAGCAGCGAAGGCCTAGGACTTTGGCAGCCCCAGCATTTT.

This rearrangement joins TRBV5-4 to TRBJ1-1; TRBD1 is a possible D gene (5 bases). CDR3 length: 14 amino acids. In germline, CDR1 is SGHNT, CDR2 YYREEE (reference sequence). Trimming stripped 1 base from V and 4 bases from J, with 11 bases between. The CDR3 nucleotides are TGTGCCAGCAGCTTGCCGGGACGGGGCACTGAAGCTTTCTTT. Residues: CASSLPGRGTEAFF.

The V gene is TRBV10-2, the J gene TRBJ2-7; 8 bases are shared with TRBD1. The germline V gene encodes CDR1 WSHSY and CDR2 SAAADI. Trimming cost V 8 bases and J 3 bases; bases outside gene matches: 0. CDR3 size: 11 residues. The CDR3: CASGTGYEQYF. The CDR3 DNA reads TGCGCCAGCGGGACAGGCTACGAGCAGTACTTC.

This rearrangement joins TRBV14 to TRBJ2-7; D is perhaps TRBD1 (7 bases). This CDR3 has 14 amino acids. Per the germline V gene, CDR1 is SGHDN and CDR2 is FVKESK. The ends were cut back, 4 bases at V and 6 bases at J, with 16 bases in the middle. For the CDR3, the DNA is TGTGCCAGCAGCCTCGGAGGGGGCAGGCCCGAGCAGTACTTC. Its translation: CASSLGGGRPEQYF.